The clone carrying this T cell receptor beta chain was recorded once. Assay used: immunoSEQ multiplex PCR; TCRdb lists only in-frame clones, some missing. The sample comprises some 350,000 clones, about 87% of which are singletons, and about 5.2% rests with the top ten. This specimen belongs to a study of blood T cell repertoires in COVID-19. Across the study: Samples taken during acute and convalescent COVID-19 were collected in the United States, Italy and Spain. T cells, B-cell-depleted T cells, or PBMCs supplied cDNA or gDNA.

Germline V CDR1 and CDR2: SGHTA, FQGTGA. The CDR3 totals 15 residues. With 1 base removed from V and 3 bases from J, the gap between germline ends came to 7 bases. Two negative PCRs, clearance, or symptom resolution were required of recovered Cohort 3 donors. The origin of this receptor is a young woman who had recovered from COVID-19. Sequencing input: PBMCs or T cells enriched from blood (not recorded which). The chain combines TRBV7-3 with TRBJ2-6; D gene unclear. In nucleotides, the CDR3 is TGTGCCAGCAGCTTAATACCAGGTGGGGCCAACGTCCTGACTTTC. Translating it yields CASSLIPGGANVLTF.